Below, 4 T cell receptor beta chains from the same sample are listed, as sequenced in a study of cytomegalovirus exposure and HLA in healthy donors. The PCR made use of 60 Vbeta and 13 Jbeta primers. The repertoire was sequenced with immunoSEQ multiplex PCR; TCRdb's copy has only in-frame clones and lacks some. The sample contains about 150,000 clones, around 79% of which appear only once. The sample taken for sequencing was PBMCs. The origin of the receptors is a human donor in good health.

The J gene is TRBJ2-7, the V gene TRBV28; D is unresolved. The V gene lost 5 bases and the J gene lost 1 base, with 15 bases spanning the gap. The germline gives CDR1 MDHEN, CDR2 SYDVKM. The CDR3 has 15 residues. CDR3 region: CASSAPASASYEQYF. The CDR3, as DNA: TGTGCCAGCAGTGCCCCGGCGAGCGCGTCCTACGAGCAGTACTTC.

V gene TRBV5-4 combines with J gene TRBJ2-7; TRBD2 matches at 10 bases. CDR1 is SGHNT, CDR2 YYREEE, per germline (reference sequence). The CDR3 covers 15 residues. V lost 0 bases, J lost 5 bases, and 5 bases stayed unmatched. The CDR3 nucleotides are TGTGCCAGCAGCTTGGCGGGGCTAGCGGGAGACGAGCAGTACTTC. This encodes CASSLAGLAGDEQYF.

Only a few counts were recorded for this clone. V usage is TRBV7-3 and J usage is TRBJ2-1; D uncertain. The CDR3 covers 13 residues. Germline-derived CDR1 and CDR2 are SGHTA and FQGTGA. With 2 bases removed from V and 4 bases from J, the gap between germline ends came to 6 bases. In DNA, the CDR3 is TGTGCCAGCAGCTTAGAGGCGTACAATGAGCAGTTCTTC. Translated: CASSLEAYNEQFF.

This clone was found once. This sequence joins TRBV4-2 and TRBJ2-1; 9 bases are shared with TRBD2. The CDR3 extends over 15 amino acids. J was trimmed by 6 bases and V by 0 bases; bases with no gene match: 3. Germline V gives CDR1 LGHNA, CDR2 YNFKEQ. The DNA of the CDR3 is TGTGCCAGCAGCCAAGATGGACTAGCGCCCAATGAGCAGTTCTTC. It yields the protein CASSQDGLAPNEQFF.